This entry lists 10 T cell receptor beta chains sequenced from one sample in a study of blood T cell repertoires in COVID-19. TCRdb keeps only in-frame clones here, not all; method: immunoSEQ multiplex PCR. The table records 100,000 to 150,000 clones, about four fifths of them present only once. Source material: peripheral blood. These receptors were obtained from a middle-aged man with active or convalescent COVID-19.

The CDR3 sequence is CSVEQGINTEAFF. The CDR3 DNA reads as TGCAGCGTTGAACAGGGGATAAACACTGAAGCTTTCTTT. This rearrangement joins TRBV29-1 to TRBJ1-1; D perhaps matches TRBD1 (6 bases). The CDR3 has 13 residues. With 2 bases removed from V and 2 bases from J, the gap between germline ends came to 9 bases. Germline V gene lookup returns CDR1 SQVTM and CDR2 ANQGSEA.

V gene TRBV9 combines with J gene TRBJ2-1, with 7 bases identical to TRBD1. This CDR3 spans 14 amino acids. Germline V CDR1 and CDR2: SGDLS, YYNGEE. The ends lost 4 bases at V and 7 bases at J; junction bases unmatched: 8. The CDR3 here is CASSIRTGVNEQFF. As DNA, the CDR3 is TGTGCCAGCAGCATCCGGACAGGAGTAAATGAGCAGTTCTTC. The entire variable domain, with the rest obtained from reference TRBV9 and TRBJ2-1, is as follows: DSGVTQTPKHLITATGQRVTLRCSPRSGDLSVYWYQQSLDQGLQFLIQYYNGEERAKGNILERFSAQQFPDLHSELNLSSLELGDSALYFCASSIRTGVNEQFFGPGTRLTVL.

The rearrangement links TRBV2 to TRBJ2-7; 10 bases map to TRBD1. The V segment lost 7 bases and the J segment 2 bases; nucleotides outside the gene matches: 5. Germline V gives CDR1 SNHLY, CDR2 FYNNEI. The CDR3 extends over 14 amino acids. CDR3: CASTSGQGTYEQYF. The CDR3 DNA reads as TGTGCCAGCACCTCGGGACAGGGGACCTACGAGCAGTACTTC.

This clone was counted a single time. The CDR3 DNA follows: TGTGCCAGCAGCTTGCGAGCGGGGGCCAGAGGAAGCGCGGAGACCCAGTACTTC. Amino acid sequence: CASSLRAGARGSAETQYF. This chain connects TRBV7-3 to TRBJ2-5, with 8 positions matching TRBD2. The CDR3 extends over 18 amino acids. V lost 3 bases and J lost 5; bases outside the gene matches: 17. Germline values: CDR1 SGHTA, CDR2 FQGTGA.

V and J are TRBV9 and TRBJ2-7; 10 nucleotides line up with TRBD2. Germline lookup yields CDR1 SGDLS and CDR2 YYNGEE. CDR3 length: 15 residues. The trim removed 0 bases at V and 0 bases at J, leaving 0 bases unmatched. DNA of the CDR3: TGTGCCAGCAGCGTAGGGACTAGCGGCTCCTACGAGCAGTACTTC. It specifies CASSVGTSGSYEQYF.

As regards this clone: The sample holds other DNA sequences that translate to the same CDR3. V and J are TRBV28 and TRBJ1-2, with 7 bases that match TRBD1. The V and J ends lost 6 bases and 5 bases, in that order; junction bases with no gene match: 3. Per germline, CDR1 MDHEN and CDR2 SYDVKM. The CDR3 has 12 residues. CDR3 sequence (DNA): TGTGCCAGCAGCCGGGACAGTTATGGCTACACCTTC. Amino acids: CASSRDSYGYTF.

The CDR3 here is CASSGMRVTSYEQYF. The DNA of the CDR3 is TGTGCCAGCAGCGGCATGCGGGTAACCTCCTACGAGCAGTACTTC. V gene TRBV5-5 combines with J gene TRBJ2-7; D is possibly TRBD2 (5 bases). Trimming left V 4 bases short and J 0 bases short, with 14 bases between. The CDR3 has 15 residues. Per germline, CDR1 SGHKS and CDR2 YYEKEE (reference sequence). The full variable domain, its missing parts supplied by reference TRBV5-5 and TRBJ2-7, is DAGVTQSPTHLIKTRGQQVTLRCSPISGHKSVSWYQQVLGQGPQFIFQYYEKEERGRGNFPDRFSARQFPNYSSELNVNALLLGDSALYLCASSGMRVTSYEQYFGPGTRLTVT.

This chain connects TRBV6-5 to TRBJ2-7; TRBD1 agrees at 9 bases. Germline V gives CDR1 MNHEY, CDR2 SVGAGI. The CDR3 covers 13 residues. V lost 4 bases and J lost 5; bases outside the gene matches: 3. Written as DNA, the CDR3 is TGTGCCAGCAGTTCCCGGGACAGGGACGAGCAGTACTTC. Its translation is CASSSRDRDEQYF.

V gene TRBV13 combines with J gene TRBJ2-3; 10 nucleotides match TRBD1. Germline V lookup: CDR1 PRHDT, CDR2 FYEKMQ (reference sequence). This CDR3 is built from 14 residues. Trimming at V came to 8 bases and at J to 6 bases, leaving 8 bases not matched to a gene. The chain's CDR3 is CASRWTGGADTQYF. The CDR3 DNA is TGTGCCAGCCGATGGACAGGGGGTGCCGATACGCAGTATTTT. Full variable domain (remainder filled in from reference TRBV13 and TRBJ2-3): AAGVIQSPRHLIKEKRETATLKCYPIPRHDTVYWYQQGPGQDPQFLISFYEKMQSDKGSIPDRFSAQQFSDYHSELNMSSLELGDSALYFCASRWTGGADTQYFGPGTRLTVL.

In this sample, this clone turned up once. The chain links TRBV18 to TRBJ2-6; D is possibly TRBD2 (5 bases). V lost 1 base and J 3 bases, leaving 16 bases between the germline ends. The length of the CDR3 is 18 residues. CDR1 and CDR2 (germline): KGHSH, LQKENI. CDR3 coding DNA: TGTGCCAGCTCACCACGGGCTACTTTTGGGAGTGGGGCCAACGTCCTGACTTTC. Encoded protein: CASSPRATFGSGANVLTF.